This entry describes one T cell receptor beta chain. This record belongs to a study of control samples from healthy donors and cancer patients. Trimming stripped 0 bases from V and 0 bases from J, with 12 bases between. The germline CDR1 and CDR2 sequences are GTSNPN and SVGIG (reference sequence). The CDR3 has 15 residues. Produced via immunoSEQ multiplex PCR; TCRdb's table is partial and in-frame only. The sample lists about 39,000 clones, around four fifths occurring once. V usage is TRBV30 and J usage is TRBJ2-7, with D perhaps matching TRBD1 (6 bases). The TCR was taken from a man between 60 and 75 years old in good health. The specimen sequenced was blood. The chain's CDR3 is CAWSVQQGSSYEQYF. The CDR3 DNA reads TGTGCCTGGAGTGTACAGCAGGGGAGCTCCTACGAGCAGTACTTC.